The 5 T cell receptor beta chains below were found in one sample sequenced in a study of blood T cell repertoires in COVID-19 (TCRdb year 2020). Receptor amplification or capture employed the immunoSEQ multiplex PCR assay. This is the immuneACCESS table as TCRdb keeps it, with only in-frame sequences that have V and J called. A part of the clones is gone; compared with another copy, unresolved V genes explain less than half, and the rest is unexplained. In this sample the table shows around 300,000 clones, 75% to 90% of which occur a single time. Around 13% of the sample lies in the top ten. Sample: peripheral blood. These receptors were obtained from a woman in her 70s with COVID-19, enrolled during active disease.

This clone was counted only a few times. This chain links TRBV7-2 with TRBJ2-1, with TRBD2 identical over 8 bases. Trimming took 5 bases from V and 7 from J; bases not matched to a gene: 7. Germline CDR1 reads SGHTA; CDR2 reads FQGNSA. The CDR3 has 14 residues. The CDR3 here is CASSPGGAWNEQFF. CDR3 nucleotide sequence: TGTGCCAGCAGCCCCGGGGGGGCATGGAATGAGCAGTTCTTC. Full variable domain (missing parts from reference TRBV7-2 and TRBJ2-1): GAGVSQSPSNKVTEKGKDVELRCDPISGHTALYWYRQSLGQGLEFLIYFQGNSAPDKSGLPSDRFSAERTGGSVSTLTIQRTQQEDSAVYLCASSPGGAWNEQFFGPGTRLTVL.

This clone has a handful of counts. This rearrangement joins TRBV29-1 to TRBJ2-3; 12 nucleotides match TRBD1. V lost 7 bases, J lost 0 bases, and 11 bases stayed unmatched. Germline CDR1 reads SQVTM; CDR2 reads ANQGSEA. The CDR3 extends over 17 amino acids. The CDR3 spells CSGRGWDRGPSTDTQYF. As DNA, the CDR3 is TGCAGCGGCCGAGGGTGGGACAGGGGGCCGAGCACAGATACGCAGTATTTT.

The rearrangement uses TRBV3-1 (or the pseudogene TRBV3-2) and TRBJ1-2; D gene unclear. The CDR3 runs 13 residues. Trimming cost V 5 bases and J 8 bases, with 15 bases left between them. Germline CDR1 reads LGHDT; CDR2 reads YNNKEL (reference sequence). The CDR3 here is CASSTRPQRGYTF. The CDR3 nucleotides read TGTGCCAGCAGCACCCGACCCCAGAGGGGCTACACCTTC.

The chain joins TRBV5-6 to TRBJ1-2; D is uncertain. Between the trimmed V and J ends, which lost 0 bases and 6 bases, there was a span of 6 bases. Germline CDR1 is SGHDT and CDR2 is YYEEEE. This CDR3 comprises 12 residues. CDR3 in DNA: TGTGCCAGCAGCTTGGGAGGGAATGGCTACACCTTC. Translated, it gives CASSLGGNGYTF.

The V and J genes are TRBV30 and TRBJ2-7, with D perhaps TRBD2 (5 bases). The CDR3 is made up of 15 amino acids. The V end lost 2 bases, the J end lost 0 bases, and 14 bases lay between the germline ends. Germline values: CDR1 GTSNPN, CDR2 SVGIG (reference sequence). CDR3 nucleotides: TGTGCCTGGAGTTTAGAGGGCATCAGCTCCTACGAGCAGTACTTC. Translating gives CAWSLEGISSYEQYF. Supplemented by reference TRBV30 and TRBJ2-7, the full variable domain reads SQTIHQWPATLVQPVGSPLSLECTVEGTSNPNLYWYRQAAGRGLQLLFYSVGIGQISSEVPQNLSASRPQDRQFILSSKKLLLSDSGFYLCAWSLEGISSYEQYFGPGTRLTVT.